Listed below are T cell receptor beta chains from one sample, sequenced in a study of blood T cell repertoires in COVID-19. Only in-frame clones appear in the TCRdb table, and some are missing; sequencing was by immunoSEQ multiplex PCR. Of 250,000 to 350,000 clones in the sample, roughly 90% are singletons; the top ten hold less than 3%. The sequencing sample was made of peripheral blood. These receptors were obtained from a woman in her 30s with COVID-19, enrolled during active disease. Both conserved end residues are part of each CDR3. The order of the fields is D gene, V gene, J gene, clone size, CDR3 DNA, CDR3 protein. A D gene is named only where the DNA matches it firmly. Some rows mark clone size as missing; the rest say once, few, many or name a class of expanded clone.

TRBD2	TRBV2	TRBJ2-7	once	TGTGCCAGCGAGGAAGGGCTAGCGGGTTACGAGCAGTACTTC	CASEEGLAGYEQYF
TRBD1	TRBV6-1	TRBJ1-2	NA	TGTGCCAGCAGTGAGCCCGGGACAGTGGACTACACCTTC	CASSEPGTVDYTF
NA	TRBV19	TRBJ1-4	once	TGTGCCAGTAGTAAGGGGAGGACGACTAATGAAAAACTGTTTTTT	CASSKGRTTNEKLFF
NA	TRBV28	TRBJ2-2	NA	TGTGCCAGCACACAACAGTACAGGGTAGGCACCGGGGAGCTGTTTTTT	CASTQQYRVGTGELFF
TRBD1	TRBV28	TRBJ2-7	NA	TGTGCCAGCAGTATGACAGGGGCTCTGGTTACCTACGAGCAGTACTTC	CASSMTGALVTYEQYF
NA	TRBV6-1	TRBJ2-5	NA	TGTGCCAGCAGTGAAGGGGGGACAACCCTTGGGGAGACCCAGTACTTC	CASSEGGTTLGETQYF
NA	TRBV5-1	TRBJ1-6	NA	TGCGCCAGCAGCCTTCAACAGGGTATGGGTTCACCCCTCCACTTT	CASSLQQGMGSPLHF
TRBD1	TRBV7-8	TRBJ1-5	NA	TGTGCCAGCAGCTTAGAGGGACAGGGGGCGAATCAGCCCCAGCATTTT	CASSLEGQGANQPQHF
TRBD1	TRBV28	TRBJ1-2	NA	TGTGCCAGCAGCTCAGGGACAGCCGAGACTAACTATGGCTACACCTTC	CASSSGTAETNYGYTF
TRBD2	TRBV18	TRBJ2-5	once	TGTGCCAGCTCACCACCAGGCCTAGCGGGAGAAGGAGGCCAGTACTTC	CASSPPGLAGEGGQYF
NA	TRBV21-1	TRBJ1-2	NA	TGTGCCAGCAGCAAAGAGAGGCAGAACTATGGCTACACCTTC	CASSKERQNYGYTF
NA	TRBV4-2	TRBJ1-2	NA	TGTGCCAGCAGCCAAGATGAGGGAATCTATGGCTACACCTTC	CASSQDEGIYGYTF
TRBD2	TRBV3-1/TRBV3-2	TRBJ2-1	NA	TGTGCCAGCAGCCAAGACACTAGCGGGGGTTACAATGAGCAGTTCTTC	CASSQDTSGGYNEQFF
TRBD2	TRBV5-6	TRBJ2-1	NA	TGTGCCAGCGGGGCTAGCGGGAGTGCCTACAATGAGCAGTTCTTC	CASGASGSAYNEQFF
TRBD2	TRBV5-5	TRBJ2-2	NA	TGTGCCAGCAGGCCAACTAGCGGGAGGGCCCTCACCGGGGAGCTGTTTTTT	CASRPTSGRALTGELFF
NA	TRBV10-3	TRBJ2-3	NA	TGTGCCATCAGTGAGGGTCTAGCGTGGGGTGAAAGCACAGATACGCAGTATTTT	CAISEGLAWGESTDTQYF
NA	TRBV19	TRBJ1-5	NA	TGTGCCAGTAGTATCGGTCGAGGTCCGGTTAAGAGCAATCAGCCCCAGCATTTT	CASSIGRGPVKSNQPQHF